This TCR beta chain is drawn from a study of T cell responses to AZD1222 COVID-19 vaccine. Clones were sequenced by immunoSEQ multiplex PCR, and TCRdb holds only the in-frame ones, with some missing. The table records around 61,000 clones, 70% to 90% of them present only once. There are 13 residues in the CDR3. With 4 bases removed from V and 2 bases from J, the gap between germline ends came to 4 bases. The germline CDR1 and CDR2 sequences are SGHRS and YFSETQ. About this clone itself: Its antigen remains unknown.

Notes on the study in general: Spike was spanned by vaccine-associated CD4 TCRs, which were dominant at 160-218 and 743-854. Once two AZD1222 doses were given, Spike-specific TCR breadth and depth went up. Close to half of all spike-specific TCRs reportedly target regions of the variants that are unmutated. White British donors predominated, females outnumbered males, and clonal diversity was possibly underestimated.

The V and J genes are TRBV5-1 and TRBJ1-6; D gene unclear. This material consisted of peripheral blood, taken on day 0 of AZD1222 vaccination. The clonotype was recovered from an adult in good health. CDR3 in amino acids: CASSPPYNSPLHF. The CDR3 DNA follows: TGCGCCAGCAGCCCCCCCTATAATTCACCCCTCCACTTT.